This T cell receptor (beta chain) is from a study of CD8+ T cells in alopecia areata. Looking at the study overall: Oral tofacitinib, 5 to 10 mg twice daily, was given in an open-label trial.

Treatment defined: oral pan-JAK inhibitor, 5-10 mg twice daily. Patients with alopecia areata provided lesional scalp punch biopsies as well as peripheral blood. A few counts support this clone. Within the sample, other DNA sequences also encode this same CDR3. The authors extracted RNA and reverse transcribed it into cDNA as the sequencing template. TCRdb's copy holds only in-frame clones and misses some; the assay was immunoSEQ multiplex PCR. The sample lists 250,000 to 350,000 clones; 60% were seen once. This CDR3 contains 13 residues. Germline loops: CDR1 SGDLS, CDR2 YYNGEE. V was cut by 0 bases and J by 3 bases, with 6 bases left in between.

V usage is TRBV9 and J usage is TRBJ1-2; D remains ambiguous. Source: CD4+ T cells sorted from blood, taken around week 53, from a patient treated with tofacitinib. The receptor's source is a human donor with alopecia areata. The CDR3 region has the DNA TGTGCCAGCAGCGTAGAGGGTCACTATGGCTACACCTTC. Translation gives CASSVEGHYGYTF.